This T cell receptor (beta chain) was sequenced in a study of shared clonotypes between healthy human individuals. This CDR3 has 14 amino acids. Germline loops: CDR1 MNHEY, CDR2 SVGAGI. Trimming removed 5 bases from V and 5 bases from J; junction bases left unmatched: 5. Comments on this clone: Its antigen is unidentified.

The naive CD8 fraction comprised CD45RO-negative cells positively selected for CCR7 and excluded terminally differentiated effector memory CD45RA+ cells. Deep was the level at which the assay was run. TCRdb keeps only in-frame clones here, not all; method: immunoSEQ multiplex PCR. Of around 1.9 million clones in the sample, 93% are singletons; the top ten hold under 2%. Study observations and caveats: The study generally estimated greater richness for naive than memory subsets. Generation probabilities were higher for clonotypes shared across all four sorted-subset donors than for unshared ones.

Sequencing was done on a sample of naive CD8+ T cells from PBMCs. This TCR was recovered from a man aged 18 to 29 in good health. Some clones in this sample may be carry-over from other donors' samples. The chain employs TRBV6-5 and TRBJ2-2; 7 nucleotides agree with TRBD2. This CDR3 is CASSTGRSTGELFF. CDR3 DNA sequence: TGTGCCAGCAGTACCGGGAGGTCGACCGGGGAGCTGTTTTTT.